This T cell receptor beta chain was recovered during a study of T cell changes during pregnancy in multiple sclerosis. The data were produced by immunoSEQ multiplex PCR, yet TCRdb's version contains in-frame clones alone and is incomplete. The repertoire has 65,000 to 85,000 clones, about 92% of them found once; the top ten carry 0.21%. The germline V and J ends were trimmed by 4 bases and 0 bases, with 17 bases remaining between them. The CDR3 consists of 17 residues. Looked up from germline, CDR1 is SGHNT and CDR2 is YENEEA. This clone was picked up a small number of times. The receptor was isolated from a female donor with multiple sclerosis, enrolled in a pregnancy study. The rearrangement joins TRBV11-3 to TRBJ2-3, with a weak D call TRBD2 (6 bases). The sequencing used CD4+ T cells from peripheral blood mononuclear cells, collected before pregnancy. The CDR3 nucleotides are TGTGCCAGCAGCTCCGGCGGGGAGACCTCTAGCACAGATACGCAGTATTTT. It translates to CASSSGGETSSTDTQYF.